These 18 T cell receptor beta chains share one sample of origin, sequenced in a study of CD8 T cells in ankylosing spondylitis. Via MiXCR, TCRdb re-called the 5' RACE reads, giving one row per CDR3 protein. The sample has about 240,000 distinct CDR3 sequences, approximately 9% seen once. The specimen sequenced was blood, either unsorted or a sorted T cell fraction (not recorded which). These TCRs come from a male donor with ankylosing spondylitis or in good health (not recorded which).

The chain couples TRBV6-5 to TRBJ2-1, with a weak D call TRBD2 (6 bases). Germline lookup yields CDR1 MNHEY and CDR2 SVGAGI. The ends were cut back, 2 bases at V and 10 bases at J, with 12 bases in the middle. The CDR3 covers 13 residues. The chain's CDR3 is CASSYPVRGEQFF. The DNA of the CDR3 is TGTGCCAGCAGTTACCCTGTCCGGGGGGAGCAGTTCTTC.

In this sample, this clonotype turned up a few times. This CDR3 reads CASSYDSMNTEAFF. CDR3 DNA sequence: TGTGCCAGCAGTTATGACAGCATGAACACTGAAGCTTTCTTT. The chain recombines TRBV6-5 with TRBJ1-1; D perhaps matches TRBD1 (5 bases). V was trimmed by 3 bases and J by 0 bases, leaving 8 bases between them. Germline-derived CDR1 and CDR2 are MNHEY and SVGAGI. The CDR3 sequence is 14 residues long.

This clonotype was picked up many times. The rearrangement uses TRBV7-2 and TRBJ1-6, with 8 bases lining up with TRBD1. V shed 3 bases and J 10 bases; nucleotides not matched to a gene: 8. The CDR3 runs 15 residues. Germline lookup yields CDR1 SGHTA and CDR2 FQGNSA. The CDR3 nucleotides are TGTGCCAGCAGCTTCCGGACAGGGCGTTACTCACCCCTCCACTTT. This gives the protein CASSFRTGRYSPLHF. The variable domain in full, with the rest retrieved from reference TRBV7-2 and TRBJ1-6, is GAGVSQSPSNKVTEKGKDVELRCDPISGHTALYWYRQSLGQGLEFLIYFQGNSAPDKSGLPSDRFSAERTGGSVSTLTIQRTQQEDSAVYLCASSFRTGRYSPLHFGNGTRLTVT.

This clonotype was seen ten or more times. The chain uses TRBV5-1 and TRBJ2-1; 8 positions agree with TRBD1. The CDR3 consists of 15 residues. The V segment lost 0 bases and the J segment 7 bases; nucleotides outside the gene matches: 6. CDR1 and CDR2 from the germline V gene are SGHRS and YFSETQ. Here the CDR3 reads CASSLEGQVVNEQFF. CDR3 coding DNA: TGCGCCAGCAGCTTGGAGGGACAGGTGGTAAATGAGCAGTTCTTC.

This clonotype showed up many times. For the CDR3, the DNA is TGCAGTGCTAGAGATTTGGGGACTAGCGGTAATGAGCAGTTCTTC. Protein sequence: CSARDLGTSGNEQFF. The J gene is TRBJ2-1, the V gene TRBV20-1; 11 bases map to TRBD2. The junction had 5 bases not matched to a gene; V was cut back by 0 bases and J by 7 bases. Germline CDR1 reads DFQATT; CDR2 reads SNEGSKA (reference sequence). The CDR3 extends over 15 amino acids.

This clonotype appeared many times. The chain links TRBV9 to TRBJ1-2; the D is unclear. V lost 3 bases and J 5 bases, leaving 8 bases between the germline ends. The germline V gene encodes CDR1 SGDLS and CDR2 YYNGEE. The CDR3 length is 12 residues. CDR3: CASSGPLYGYTF. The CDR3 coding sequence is TGTGCCAGCAGCGGGCCCCTTTATGGCTACACCTTC.

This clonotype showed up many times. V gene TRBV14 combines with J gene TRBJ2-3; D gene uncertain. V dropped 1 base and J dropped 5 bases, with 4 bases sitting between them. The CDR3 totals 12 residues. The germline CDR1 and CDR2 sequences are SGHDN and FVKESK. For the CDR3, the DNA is TGTGCCAGCAGCCAAGCAGGAGATACGCAGTATTTT. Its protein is CASSQAGDTQYF.

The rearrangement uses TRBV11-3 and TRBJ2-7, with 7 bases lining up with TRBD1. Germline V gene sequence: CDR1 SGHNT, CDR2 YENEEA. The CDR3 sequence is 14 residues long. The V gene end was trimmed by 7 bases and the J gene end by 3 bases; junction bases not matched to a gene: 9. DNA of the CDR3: TGTGCCAGCACTAGTCCCGGGACAGACTACGAGCAGTACTTC. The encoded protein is CASTSPGTDYEQYF.

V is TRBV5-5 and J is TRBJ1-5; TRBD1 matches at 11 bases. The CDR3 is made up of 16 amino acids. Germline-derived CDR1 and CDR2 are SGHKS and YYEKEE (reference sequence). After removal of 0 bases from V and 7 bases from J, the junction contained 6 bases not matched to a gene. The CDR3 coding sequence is TGTGCCAGCAGCTTGGTAGGACAGGGGGCTGGACAGCCCCAGCATTTT. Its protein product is CASSLVGQGAGQPQHF.

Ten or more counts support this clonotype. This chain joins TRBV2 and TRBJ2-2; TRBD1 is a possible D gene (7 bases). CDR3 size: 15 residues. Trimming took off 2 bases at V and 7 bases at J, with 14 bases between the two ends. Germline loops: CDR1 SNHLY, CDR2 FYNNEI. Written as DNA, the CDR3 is TGTGCCAGCAGTGAACAGGCAGGGGGGCTCGGGGAGCTGTTTTTT. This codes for CASSEQAGGLGELFF.

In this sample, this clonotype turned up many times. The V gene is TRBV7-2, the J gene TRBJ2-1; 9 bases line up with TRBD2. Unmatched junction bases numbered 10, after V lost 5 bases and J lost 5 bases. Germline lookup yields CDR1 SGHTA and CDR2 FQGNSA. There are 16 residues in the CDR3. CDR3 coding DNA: TGTGCCAGCAGCCCGTGGGGCGGGAGGGTTAACAATGAGCAGTTCTTC. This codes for CASSPWGGRVNNEQFF.

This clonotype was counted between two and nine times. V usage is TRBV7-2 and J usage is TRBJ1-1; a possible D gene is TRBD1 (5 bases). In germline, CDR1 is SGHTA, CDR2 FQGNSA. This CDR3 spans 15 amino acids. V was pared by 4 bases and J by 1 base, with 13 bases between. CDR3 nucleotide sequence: TGTGCCAGCAGCTACCTCGCAGGGAAGAACACTGAAGCTTTCTTT. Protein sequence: CASSYLAGKNTEAFF.

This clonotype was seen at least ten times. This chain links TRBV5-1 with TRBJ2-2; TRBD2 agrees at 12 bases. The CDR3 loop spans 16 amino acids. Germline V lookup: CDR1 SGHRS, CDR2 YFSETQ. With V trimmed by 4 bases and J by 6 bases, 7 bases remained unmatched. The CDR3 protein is CASSVLAGGPSGELFF. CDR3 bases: TGCGCCAGCAGCGTTCTAGCGGGAGGGCCCTCCGGGGAGCTGTTTTTT.

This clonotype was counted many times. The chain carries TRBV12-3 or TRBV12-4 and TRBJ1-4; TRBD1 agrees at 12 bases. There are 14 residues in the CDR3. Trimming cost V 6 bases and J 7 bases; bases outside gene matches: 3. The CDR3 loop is CASSRGQGAEKLFF. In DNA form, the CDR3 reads TGTGCCAGCAGCCGGGGACAGGGGGCTGAAAAACTGTTTTTT.

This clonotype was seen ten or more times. The CDR3 DNA reads TGTGCCAGCAGCTTGGACCTAGCGGGAGTTGGAAATGAGCAGTTCTTC. Its translation: CASSLDLAGVGNEQFF. The rearrangement links TRBV5-6 to TRBJ2-1; 10 bases match TRBD2. With 0 bases clipped from V and 7 bases from J, the junction kept 7 bases outside the gene matches. The CDR3 is made up of 16 amino acids. Germline values: CDR1 SGHDT, CDR2 YYEEEE.

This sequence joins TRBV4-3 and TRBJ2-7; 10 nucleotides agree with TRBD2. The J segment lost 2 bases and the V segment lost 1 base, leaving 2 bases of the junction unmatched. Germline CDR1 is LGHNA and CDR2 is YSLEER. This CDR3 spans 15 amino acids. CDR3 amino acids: CASSQALAGAYEQYF. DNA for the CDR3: TGCGCCAGCAGCCAAGCCCTAGCGGGGGCCTACGAGCAGTACTTC.

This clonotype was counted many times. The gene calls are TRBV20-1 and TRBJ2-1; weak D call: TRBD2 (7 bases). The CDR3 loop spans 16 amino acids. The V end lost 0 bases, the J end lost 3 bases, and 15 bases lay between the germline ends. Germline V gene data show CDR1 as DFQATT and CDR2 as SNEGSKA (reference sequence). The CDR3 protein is CSARDRGARFYNEQFF. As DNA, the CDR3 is TGCAGTGCTAGAGATCGGGGGGCACGCTTCTACAATGAGCAGTTCTTC.

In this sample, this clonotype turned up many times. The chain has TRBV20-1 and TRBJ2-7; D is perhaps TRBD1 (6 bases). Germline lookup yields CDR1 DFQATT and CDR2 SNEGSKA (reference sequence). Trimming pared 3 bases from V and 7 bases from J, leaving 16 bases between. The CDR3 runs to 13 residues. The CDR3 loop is CSASGTNTVEQYF. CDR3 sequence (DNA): TGCAGTGCTAGCGGGACAAACACCGTAGAGCAGTACTTC.